This T cell receptor (beta chain) was captured in a study of shared clonotypes between healthy human individuals. Study summary: A couple of women and three men aged 18 to 49 served as donors.

This table comes from immunoSEQ multiplex PCR, and its TCRdb copy is limited to in-frame clones, with some not included. The table shows roughly 1,100,000 clones, with roughly 80% occurring only once. The CDR3 is made up of 15 amino acids. The germline V gene has CDR1 MNHNS and CDR2 SASEGT. V was clipped by 4 bases and J by 0 bases, with 11 bases between them. The sequence derives from a man younger than 30 in good health. This chain joins TRBV6-1 and TRBJ2-3; tentatively, D is TRBD1 (6 bases). The sequencing input was memory CD4+ T cells sorted from blood. Subset here: CD45RA-negative fraction. CDR3 loop: CASSGDRISTDTQYF. The CDR3 DNA follows: TGTGCCAGCAGTGGCGACAGGATTAGCACAGATACGCAGTATTTT.